A single T cell receptor (beta chain) is shown here with its context. Its antigen is unknown. This specimen belongs to a study of Tregs in tolerant kidney transplant recipients. Study-level findings and limits: Tregs expanded with activated donor B cells seemed most donor-specific. Few patients were studied, so findings need validation in larger groups.

The assay was immunoSEQ multiplex PCR, and TCRdb's table has in-frame clones only and misses some. The sample has 120,000 or so clones, around 91% seen once. Thawed PBMCs were FACS-sorted into unstimulated CD4+CD25+CD127- regulatory T cells, CD4+CD25- non-regulatory cells, CD4 and CD8 cells. This CDR3 is built from 12 residues. Trimming removed 4 bases from V and 11 bases from J, with 13 bases in between. Per germline, CDR1 LNHDA and CDR2 SQIVND (reference sequence). This chain joins TRBV19 and TRBJ2-3; D might be TRBD2 (5 bases). The sequenced sample consisted of CD4+ T cells from blood. The clonotype originates from a human donor in good health. The CDR3 sequence is CASSTGSAGQYF. In DNA form, the CDR3 reads TGTGCCAGTAGTACGGGCTCCGCGGGGCAGTATTTT. The full variable domain, its missing parts supplied by reference TRBV19 and TRBJ2-3, is DGGITQSPKYLFRKEGQNVTLSCEQNLNHDAMYWYRQDPGQGLRLIYYSQIVNDFQKGDIAEGYSVSREKKESFPLTVTSAQKNPTAFYLCASSTGSAGQYFGPGTRLTVL.